This TCR beta chain was recovered during a study of cytomegalovirus exposure and HLA in healthy donors. With 3 bases removed from V and 1 base from J, the gap between germline ends came to 10 bases. Germline V gene data show CDR1 as SGDLS and CDR2 as YYNGEE. This CDR3 spans 14 amino acids. A note on this clone: Its antigen is as yet unknown.

The PCR was carried out with 60 Vbeta primers and 13 Jbeta primers. This table comes from immunoSEQ multiplex PCR, and its TCRdb copy is limited to in-frame clones, with some not included. Its table records under 130,000 clones. The study's findings and limits: Presence/absence analyses assumed roughly uniform sequencing depth across donors, which may not hold. A few CMV-associated chains proved CMV antigen-specific in vitro.

This TCR came from a man over 45 in good health and CMV-seronegative. The chain couples TRBV9 to TRBJ1-1; D remains unclear. Sequenced material: PBMCs. CDR3 sequence reads: CASSASPGNTEAFF. CDR3 coding DNA: TGTGCCAGCAGCGCCTCCCCCGGGAACACTGAAGCTTTCTTT.